These T cell receptor beta chains were read from a single sample in a study of human T cells and chemical hapten exposure. TCRdb passed the RACE reads through MiXCR, listing each CDR3 protein once. The data show around 130,000 distinct CDR3 sequences, with roughly 9.5% seen just once and around 1.7% held by the top ten. The source material was whole blood. These receptors were collected from a male donor in good health. Some clones in this sample may be carry-over from other donors' samples. Both conserved end residues are trimmed from each CDR3.

v_call cdr3_aa
TRBV12-3/TRBV12-4 ASSLRGAGSPLH
TRBV19 ASSEIHAGPHYGYT
TRBV12-3/TRBV12-4 ASSLAGDRGQNTEAF
TRBV29-1 SVIENTGELF
TRBV5-1 ASSLTASGRGEQY
TRBV12-3/TRBV12-4 ASRGTGVPNSPLH
TRBV25-1 ASSRTGFGNTIY
TRBV20-1 SASPPGGYNQPQH
TRBV7-6 ASSYARAPGNEQF
TRBV5-1 ASSLTADFYEQY
TRBV6-5 ASSNNGQGRGYGYT
TRBV7-9 ASSLYLGREAF
TRBV10-3 AISDIETDRVGEQY
TRBV7-2 ASSSRTSGDRTDTQY
TRBV5-1 ASSLGQGGTGELF
TRBV5-1 ASSLAWGAEAF
TRBV4-2 ASSHLQDEKLF
TRBV11-2 ASSSWGQGLY
TRBV3-1 ASSQDPGGRYNEQF
TRBV6-1 ASSAPGGGAYEQY
TRBV4-2 ASSQGGVFNEQF
TRBV12-3/TRBV12-4 ASSFSDRMNTEAF
TRBV12-3/TRBV12-4 ASRPTGISGYT
TRBV4-2 ASSQVTSGTYEQY
TRBV20-1 SASLAGEETQY
TRBV29-1 SVDRTGNTEAF
TRBV6-1 ASSEWGDSYEQY
TRBV20-1 SAAQGAGETQY
TRBV19 ASTETLGRGYT
TRBV10-2 ASSVNSDTEAF
TRBV20-1 SAGTSGSGRTTDTQY
TRBV12-3/TRBV12-4 ASSTTGTSYNEQF